These T cell receptor beta chains were read from a single sample in a study of blood T cell repertoires in COVID-19. This table comes from immunoSEQ multiplex PCR, and its TCRdb copy is limited to in-frame clones, with some not included. The sample carries about 300,000 clones, roughly 83% recorded once. The specimen sequenced was peripheral blood. The receptors come from a woman aged 50 to 65 with acute or convalescent COVID-19. CDR3s include the opening cysteine and the closing phenylalanine or tryptophan. A D gene is named only where the DNA matches it firmly. Expanded clones get a size class; other rows say once, few or many, or leave the size out.

v_call	clone_size	d_call	j_call	cdr3_nt	cdr3_aa
TRBV29-1	-	-	TRBJ1-1	TGCAGCGTTGAACAAACTGAAGCTTTCTTT	CSVEQTEAFF
TRBV24-1	-	-	TRBJ2-1	TGTGCCACCAGTGACGTCGTGGAGAACTACAATGAGCAGTTCTTC	CATSDVVENYNEQFF
TRBV24-1	-	-	TRBJ2-5	TGTGCCACCAGATGGACAAACTCGCAAGAGACCCAGTACTTC	CATRWTNSQETQYF
TRBV5-8	once	TRBD2	TRBJ2-3	TGTGCCAGCAGCCCGCAGCGGGAGGGCCCGGTGGCAGATACGCAGTATTTT	CASSPQREGPVADTQYF
TRBV15	-	TRBD2	TRBJ2-3	TGTGCCACCAGCAGAGGAGGTAATTGGGGGACTAACACAGATACGCAGTATTTT	CATSRGGNWGTNTDTQYF
TRBV5-5	-	-	TRBJ2-1	TGTGCCAGCAGCTTGGACGGAGTCCTCTACAATGAGCAGTTCTTC	CASSLDGVLYNEQFF
TRBV4-2	-	-	TRBJ2-5	TGTGCCAGCAGCCCCTCTATCGAAGAGACCCAGTACTTC	CASSPSIEETQYF
TRBV7-9	-	TRBD2	TRBJ2-7	TGTGCCAGCAGCTTCAGTCGGGGGGAGTACGAGCAGTACTTC	CASSFSRGEYEQYF
TRBV10-2	-	TRBD2	TRBJ2-5	TGCGCCAGCAGGCCCCTAGCGGGAGAGACCCAGTACTTC	CASRPLAGETQYF
TRBV19	-	-	TRBJ2-1	TGTGCCAGTAGTATAGTCCGGGGGGCACGCAATGAGCAGTTCTTC	CASSIVRGARNEQFF
TRBV6-5	-	-	TRBJ2-1	TGTGCCAGCATAATGACAGACACCTACAATGAGCAGTTCTTC	CASIMTDTYNEQFF
TRBV27	-	TRBD1	TRBJ2-5	TGTGCCAGCAGGACACGGACAGGGTGGGAGACCCAGTACTTC	CASRTRTGWETQYF
TRBV7-9	-	-	TRBJ1-5	TGTGCCAGCAGCCCCGTGGGCAGGGGAGGGGGTCAGCCCCAGCATTTT	CASSPVGRGGGQPQHF
TRBV18	-	TRBD1	TRBJ1-1	TGTGCCAGCTCATTAGGACAGGTAGGCACTGAAGCTTTCTTT	CASSLGQVGTEAFF
TRBV5-5	once	-	TRBJ1-2	TGTGCCAGCAGCTTGGTCGGAGATAACTATGGCTACACCTTC	CASSLVGDNYGYTF
TRBV5-1	-	-	TRBJ1-6	TGCGCCAGCAGCCTGGAGCTTAATTCACCCCTCCACTTT	CASSLELNSPLHF
TRBV5-1	once	-	TRBJ2-2	TGCGCCAGCAGCTTGTGGGCTGGGTTAAGGACCGGGGAGCTGTTTTTT	CASSLWAGLRTGELFF
TRBV19	few	TRBD1	TRBJ2-1	TGTGCCAGTAGACGGGACAGGGGGGGTAATGAGCAGTTCTTC	CASRRDRGGNEQFF
TRBV7-4	-	TRBD2	TRBJ2-7	TGTGCCAGCAGCTTAGCAGGGACTAGCGGGAGTTACTACGAGCAGTACTTC	CASSLAGTSGSYYEQYF
TRBV9	-	TRBD1	TRBJ1-5	TGTGCCAGCAGCGTAGATTCGGGACAGAATCAGCCCCAGCATTTT	CASSVDSGQNQPQHF
TRBV19	-	TRBD2	TRBJ2-1	TGTGCCAGTAGAAGGCGGGAGTTCGATGAGCAGTTCTTC	CASRRREFDEQFF
TRBV2	-	TRBD1	TRBJ1-1	TGTGCCAGCAGGGGACAGGGAGATATGAACACTGAAGCTTTCTTT	CASRGQGDMNTEAFF
TRBV28	few	-	TRBJ2-2	TGTGCCAGCATCCTCTATCTAAACACCGGGGAGCTGTTTTTT	CASILYLNTGELFF
TRBV9	-	TRBD2	TRBJ2-5	TGTGCCAGCTGCGCAGGACTAGCGGGACTCCAAGAGACCCAGTACTTC	CASCAGLAGLQETQYF
TRBV7-3	-	-	TRBJ1-2	TGTGCCAGCAGCCTAGGGGAAAGCTATGGCTACACCTTC	CASSLGESYGYTF
TRBV10-3	-	-	TRBJ1-3	TGTGCCATCAGTGAGTCGGCGGCAGCTGGAAACACCATATATTTT	CAISESAAAGNTIYF
TRBV7-9	-	-	TRBJ1-2	TGTGCCAGCAGCGAACTGGCAGGGTGGGACTATGGCTACACCTTC	CASSELAGWDYGYTF
TRBV27	-	-	TRBJ1-5	TGTGCCAGCACCACGGGGGGAATGAATCAGCCCCAGCATTTT	CASTTGGMNQPQHF
TRBV7-8	few	-	TRBJ2-7	TGTGCCAGCAGCTTCCGTGGCGCAGGGGCCTACGAGCAGTACTTC	CASSFRGAGAYEQYF
TRBV7-8	once	-	TRBJ2-7	TGTGCCAGCAGCTTAGCGGGAGGCGCCTACGAGCAGTACTTC	CASSLAGGAYEQYF
TRBV7-8	few	TRBD2	TRBJ2-7	TGTGCCAGCAGCCCCCTGCCCCAGACTAGCGGGAGCTACGAGCAGTACTTC	CASSPLPQTSGSYEQYF
TRBV5-1	once	-	TRBJ1-2	TGCGCCAGCAGCTTGCCCCACAGGGACTATGGCTACACCTTC	CASSLPHRDYGYTF
TRBV5-4	once	TRBD1	TRBJ2-7	TGTGCCAGCAGCCAGGGGGTCTACGAGCAGTACTTC	CASSQGVYEQYF
TRBV28	-	TRBD2	TRBJ2-5	TGTGCCAGCAGAGCTTTGTTGCGGGAGGCCTCCCCGGGAGAGACCCAGTACTTC	CASRALLREASPGETQYF
TRBV7-3	-	-	TRBJ2-5	TGTGCCAGCAGCTTAAAACTGGGGGGAACTCCGGGAGAGACCCAGTACTTC	CASSLKLGGTPGETQYF
TRBV5-1	once	-	TRBJ2-1	TGCGCCAGCAGCTTTAGCAGCTATGAGCAGTTCTTC	CASSFSSYEQFF
TRBV7-8	-	-	TRBJ1-2	TGTGCCAGCAGCTTACGACGGGTTTATGGCTACACCTTC	CASSLRRVYGYTF
TRBV7-2	-	TRBD1	TRBJ2-1	TGTGCCAGCAGCTACGACAGGGCCAATGAGCAGTTCTTC	CASSYDRANEQFF
TRBV5-1	once	-	TRBJ1-2	TGCGCCAGCAGCTTGGCCGCGGACATCTACTATGGCTACACCTTC	CASSLAADIYYGYTF
TRBV5-1	-	-	TRBJ2-2	TGCGCCAGCAGCTTACCAAGCATTTCGAACACCGGGGAGCTGTTTTTT	CASSLPSISNTGELFF
TRBV15	-	TRBD2	TRBJ2-3	TGTGCCACCAGCAGAGATTACGTCGTGACTAGCGGGAGAAATACGCAGTATTTT	CATSRDYVVTSGRNTQYF
TRBV19	-	TRBD1	TRBJ2-7	TGTGCCAGTAGCCTAACGGGGACAGGGTTTTCCTACGAGCAGTACTTC	CASSLTGTGFSYEQYF
TRBV18	-	TRBD2	TRBJ2-7	TGTGCCAGCTCCCCCGGGACTACCTCCTACGAGCAGTACTTC	CASSPGTTSYEQYF
TRBV5-8	-	-	TRBJ1-2	TGTGCCAGCAGCCCGGACAGCTATGGCTACACCTTC	CASSPDSYGYTF
TRBV6-5	-	-	TRBJ2-5	TGTGCCAGCAGTCCACGAGGATGGGAGGTTGAGACCCAGTACTTC	CASSPRGWEVETQYF
TRBV21-1	-	-	TRBJ2-7	TGTGCCAGCAGCAAAGGCGGGAGAACGCGAGAGCAGTACTTC	CASSKGGRTREQYF
TRBV7-9	-	TRBD1	TRBJ2-7	TGTGCCAGCAGCTTGGGACAGGCCTTATACGAGCAGTACTTC	CASSLGQALYEQYF
TRBV28	-	-	TRBJ2-7	TGTGCCAGCAGTTTCCAGGGGTCCCACTCCTACGAGCAGTACTTC	CASSFQGSHSYEQYF
TRBV14	-	TRBD1	TRBJ1-1	TGTGCCAGCAGCCAAGATTTCGGACAGGTGGACACTGAAGCTTTCTTT	CASSQDFGQVDTEAFF
TRBV9	-	-	TRBJ1-3	TGTGCCAGCAGCGCACGCGAGACAGTGATCTCTGGAAACACCATATATTTT	CASSARETVISGNTIYF
TRBV5-4	-	TRBD2	TRBJ2-1	TGTGCCAGCAGCCCCCCGAGCGGGAGAGGTGAGCAGTTCTTC	CASSPPSGRGEQFF
TRBV5-1	-	TRBD1	TRBJ2-2	TGCGCCAGCAGCTTGAACAGGGGTTTTGGGGAGCTGTTTTTT	CASSLNRGFGELFF
TRBV3-1/TRBV3-2	-	-	TRBJ2-5	TGTGCCAGCAGCCAAGGGGCGGGAGAGACCCAGTACTTC	CASSQGAGETQYF
TRBV28	-	-	TRBJ2-3	TGTGCCATCGACAGGAAGGGTTTTGCAGATACGCAGTATTTT	CAIDRKGFADTQYF
TRBV6-2/TRBV6-3	-	-	TRBJ2-7	TGTGCCAGCAGTTACTCGGGTCCCGGGGTAAACGAGCAGTACTTC	CASSYSGPGVNEQYF
TRBV28	-	TRBD1	TRBJ1-6	TGTGCCAGCAGTCAGGGACAGGGGGGGAATTCACCCCTCCACTTT	CASSQGQGGNSPLHF
TRBV2	-	TRBD1	TRBJ2-5	TGTGCCACCTCCAGGACAGGGCAAGAGACCCAGTACTTC	CATSRTGQETQYF
TRBV11-3	-	TRBD1	TRBJ2-5	TGTGCCAGCAGCCTGCAGGGGGATAAAGAGACCCAGTACTTC	CASSLQGDKETQYF